One sample yielded the 12 T cell receptor beta chains listed below, sequenced in a study of T-cell reconstitution after alpha-beta-depleted transplantation in children. Molecular barcoding with unique molecular identifiers was used for the TCRbeta library. TCRdb re-called the PCR reads with MiXCR, one entry per CDR3 protein. The sample has over 150,000 distinct CDR3 sequences, over 8.5% seen once. The material sequenced was PBMCs, taken before TCRalphabeta/CD19-depleted stem cell transplant. Receptor source: a boy aged 2-9 years with acute myeloid leukemia, due to receive a stem cell transplant.

There are many counts of this clonotype. The V gene is TRBV6-6, the J gene TRBJ2-1; D may match TRBD1 or TRBD2 (5 bases each). Germline lookup yields CDR1 MNHNY and CDR2 SVGAGI (reference sequence). Deletions cut 6 bases from V and 1 base from J, with 16 bases between. The CDR3 has 16 residues. The CDR3: CASRTGRTVSYNEQFF. The CDR3 nucleotides read TGTGCCAGCAGGACGGGGCGAACGGTTTCCTACAATGAGCAGTTCTTC.

This clonotype was seen ten or more times. The CDR3 DNA sequence: TGCAGTGCTAGAGATAGGGGGTTTCAAGAGACCCAGTACTTC. Translation: CSARDRGFQETQYF. The chain employs TRBV20-1 and TRBJ2-5; tentative D call: TRBD1 (6 bases). This CDR3 region has 14 residues. CDR1 DFQATT and CDR2 SNEGSKA come from the germline V gene (reference sequence). V shed 0 bases and J shed 2 bases, with 10 bases lying between them.

This clonotype was recorded at least ten times. The chain carries TRBV20-1 and TRBJ1-1; D remains ambiguous. Germline V gene data show CDR1 as DFQATT and CDR2 as SNEGSKA (reference sequence). This CDR3 has 15 residues. Trimming removed 3 bases from V and 6 bases from J, with 20 bases in between. For the CDR3, the DNA is TGCAGTGCTAGCTCCCCTGACGGGTTTAGCGCTGAAGCTTTCTTT. Translated: CSASSPDGFSAEAFF.

There are many counts of this clonotype. The chain has TRBV10-3 and TRBJ2-1; D might be TRBD1 (5 bases). This CDR3 contains 13 residues. CDR1 ENHRY and CDR2 SYGVKD come from the germline V gene. V gave up 4 bases and J gave up 1 base, with 5 bases separating them. The CDR3 bases are TGTGCCATCAGTGGGACATCCTACAATGAGCAGTTCTTC. Its protein is CAISGTSYNEQFF.

This sequence joins TRBV12-3 or TRBV12-4 and TRBJ2-2, with D maybe TRBD1 (5 bases). The CDR3 runs to 12 residues. Trimming took off 3 bases at V and 8 bases at J, with 7 bases between the two ends. The DNA for the CDR3 is TGTGCCAGCAGTTTGTCAGGGGGGGAGCTGTTTTTT. This encodes CASSLSGGELFF.

Ten or more counts support this clonotype. V and J are TRBV20-1 and TRBJ2-1; D unclear. This CDR3 region has 15 residues. The germline V and J ends were trimmed by 1 base and 0 bases, with 10 bases remaining between them. CDR1 and CDR2 from the germline V gene are DFQATT and SNEGSKA (reference sequence). In nucleotides, the CDR3 is TGCAGTGCTAGAGTCCTGGGCCGCTCCTACAATGAGCAGTTCTTC. Its protein is CSARVLGRSYNEQFF.

This clonotype was seen many times. The chain joins TRBV3-1 to TRBJ2-7; a weak D match, TRBD1 (6 bases). The CDR3 runs 13 residues. V was clipped by 4 bases and J by 5 bases, with 12 bases between them. Germline lookup yields CDR1 LGHDT and CDR2 YNNKEL (reference sequence). The CDR3 nucleotides read TGTGCCAGCAGCCCGTCAGGGGAAAACGAGCAGTACGTC. Its protein product is CASSPSGENEQYV.

Ten or more counts support this clonotype. The chain employs TRBV20-1 and TRBJ1-5; D gene ambiguous. The CDR3 has 10 amino acids. Germline V CDR1 and CDR2: DFQATT, SNEGSKA (reference sequence). The germline V and J ends were trimmed by 6 bases and 5 bases, with 5 bases remaining between them. In DNA, the CDR3 is TGCAGTGCCGGAGATCAGCCCCAGCATTTT. It encodes CSAGDQPQHF.

This clonotype is medium-sized by share. V is TRBV19 and J is TRBJ2-1; 12 bases align to TRBD2. V dropped 3 bases and J dropped 8; count of bases not matched to a gene: 5. In germline, CDR1 is LNHDA, CDR2 SQIVND (reference sequence). The CDR3 extends over 15 amino acids. CDR3: CASSIFLAGGYEQFF. The CDR3 DNA is TGTGCCAGTAGTATCTTTCTAGCGGGAGGGTATGAGCAGTTCTTC. Drawing the rest from reference TRBV19 and TRBJ2-1, the complete variable domain is DGGITQSPKYLFRKEGQNVTLSCEQNLNHDAMYWYRQDPGQGLRLIYYSQIVNDFQKGDIAEGYSVSREKKESFPLTVTSAQKNPTAFYLCASSIFLAGGYEQFFGPGTRLTVL.

In its sample, this clonotype was seen a few times. This chain links TRBV5-4 with TRBJ2-3; either TRBD1 or TRBD2 may fit D (5 bases each). Trimming took off 0 bases at V and 0 bases at J, with 5 bases between the two ends. The germline V gene encodes CDR1 SGHNT and CDR2 YYREEE (reference sequence). This CDR3 comprises 14 residues. The CDR3 loop reads CASSLGDSTDTQYF. CDR3 sequence (DNA): TGTGCCAGCAGCTTGGGGGACAGCACAGATACGCAGTATTTT.

This clonotype showed up many times. The chain carries TRBV29-1 and TRBJ1-5; 7 positions match TRBD1. Germline CDR1 is SQVTM and CDR2 is ANQGSEA. The trim removed 7 bases at V and 2 bases at J, leaving 8 bases unmatched. The CDR3 runs to 14 residues. The CDR3 coding sequence is TGCAGCGCCGCGACAGGGTTACGCAATCAGCCCCAGCATTTT. Its translation is CSAATGLRNQPQHF. The full variable domain, its missing parts supplied by reference TRBV29-1 and TRBJ1-5, is SAVISQKPSRDICQRGTSLTIQCQVDSQVTMMFWYRQQPGQSLTLIATANQGSEATYESGFVIDKFPISRPNLTFSTLTVSNMSPEDSSIYLCSAATGLRNQPQHFGDGTRLSIL.

This clonotype was counted ten times or more. V and J are TRBV5-1 and TRBJ1-2; D gene ambiguous. Trimming removed 0 bases from V and 2 bases from J, with 11 bases in between. The CDR3 loop spans 15 amino acids. Germline lookup yields CDR1 SGHRS and CDR2 YFSETQ. The CDR3 protein is CASSLGDTANYGYTF. The DNA for the CDR3 is TGCGCCAGCAGCTTGGGGGATACAGCGAACTATGGCTACACCTTC.